The rows below give T cell receptor beta chains drawn from one sample of a study of T cell repertoires in cytomegalovirus infection. TCRdb called the reads again in MiXCR, with one record for every CDR3 protein. The data show about 110,000 distinct CDR3 sequences, over 30% seen once. The antigens for these receptors are not known. The source was CD8+ T cells from cultured PBMCs, collected from culture after CMV antigen stimulation. The receptor source for this set is a human donor in good health (CMV status not recorded). Some clones in this sample may be carry-over from other donors' samples. CDR3s include the opening cysteine and the closing phenylalanine or tryptophan. A D gene is named only where the DNA matches it firmly. Size values are once, few and many counts, or a class for expanded clones, and some rows have none.

abundance	v_gene	len	j_gene	d_gene	CDR3aa	CDR3nt
.	TRBV11-2	15	TRBJ2-1	.	CASSRDRSLINEQFF	TGTGCCAGCAGCAGAGATAGGAGTCTCATAAATGAGCAGTTCTTC
once	TRBV5-3	16	TRBJ2-4	.	CASSFRGTLAKNIQYF	TGTGCCAGCAGCTTCAGGGGCACACTAGCCAAAAACATTCAGTACTTC
many	TRBV7-9	15	TRBJ2-7	TRBD2	CASSRLAGGTYEQYF	TGTGCCAGCAGCCGCCTAGCGGGGGGTACCTACGAGCAGTACTTC
few	TRBV4-1	14	TRBJ2-7	.	CASSQGNELNEQYF	TGCGCCAGCAGCCAAGGAAACGAATTGAACGAGCAGTACTTC
few	TRBV7-2	11	TRBJ2-5	.	CASGGGPPMYF	TGTGCCAGCGGGGGGGGCCCCCCAATGTACTTC
.	TRBV12-3/TRBV12-4	14	TRBJ1-1	.	CASSLVGLETEAFF	TGTGCCAGCAGTTTAGTGGGACTGGAAACTGAAGCTTTCTTT
many	TRBV7-9	19	TRBJ1-2	TRBD1	CASSQKHRGPGQPNYGYTF	TGTGCCAGCAGCCAAAAGCACCGGGGTCCGGGACAGCCTAACTATGGCTACACCTTC
.	TRBV7-9	14	TRBJ2-3	TRBD1	CATWKTGGTDTQYF	TGTGCCACCTGGAAGACAGGGGGCACAGATACGCAGTATTTT
.	TRBV19	15	TRBJ2-1	.	CASSSGGVLSDEQFF	TGTGCCAGTAGCTCCGGCGGGGTCTTATCGGATGAGCAGTTCTTC
few	TRBV10-3	16	TRBJ1-1	.	CAISEAPTGFAVEAFF	TGTGCCATCAGTGAGGCTCCAACGGGGTTCGCCGTTGAAGCTTTCTTT
many	TRBV12-3/TRBV12-4	14	TRBJ1-5	TRBD1	CASSLSGGDQPQHF	TGTGCCAGCAGTCTCTCAGGGGGAGATCAGCCCCAGCATTTT
few	TRBV19	15	TRBJ2-1	TRBD1	CASSPRTGVGDEQFF	TGTGCCAGTAGTCCTCGGACAGGGGTTGGCGATGAGCAGTTCTTC
.	TRBV20-1	15	TRBJ1-1	.	CSARDLRTVATEAFF	TGCAGTGCTAGAGATCTCCGTACTGTCGCCACTGAAGCTTTCTTT
few	TRBV6-1	14	TRBJ1-1	.	CASSQGTPNTEAFF	TGTGCCAGCAGCCAAGGGACGCCGAACACTGAAGCTTTCTTT
.	TRBV4-3	15	TRBJ1-3	.	CASSQEWGTGRTIYF	TGCGCCAGCAGCCAAGAATGGGGCACCGGGCGCACCATATATTTT
.	TRBV6-8	13	TRBJ2-7	TRBD1	CASSAKGQLEQYF	TGTGCCAGCAGTGCTAAGGGACAGCTAGAGCAGTACTTC
.	TRBV29-1	11	TRBJ2-1	.	CSVESVAEQFF	TGCAGCGTTGAATCGGTGGCCGAGCAGTTCTTC
many	TRBV19	16	TRBJ2-4	.	CASSIKPERQQNIQYF	TGTGCCAGTAGTATAAAACCGGAACGGCAACAAAACATTCAGTACTTC
few	TRBV11-2	15	TRBJ2-7	.	CASSLENGHGYEQYF	TGTGCCAGCAGCCTAGAGAACGGACACGGGTACGAGCAGTACTTC
.	TRBV4-1	15	TRBJ1-2	TRBD1	CASSHPGQDNYGYTF	TGCGCCAGCAGCCACCCGGGACAGGACAACTATGGCTACACCTTC
.	TRBV2	16	TRBJ2-6	TRBD2	CASTREALTGANVLTF	TGTGCCAGCACCCGGGAGGCCTTGACTGGGGCCAACGTCCTGACTTTC
few	TRBV12-3/TRBV12-4	15	TRBJ2-1	.	CASSLPYLLNNEQFF	TGTGCCAGCAGTTTACCTTACCTGCTAAACAATGAGCAGTTCTTC
.	TRBV4-1	16	TRBJ2-3	TRBD1	CASSQELGQFTDTQYF	TGCGCCAGCAGCCAAGAGTTGGGACAGTTCACAGATACGCAGTATTTT
.	TRBV28	17	TRBJ2-7	TRBD1	CARSLWTERDSSYEQYF	TGTGCCAGAAGTTTATGGACGGAGAGGGACAGCTCCTACGAGCAGTACTTC
many	TRBV6-1	14	TRBJ2-7	.	CASSSVLRDYEQYF	TGTGCCAGCAGTTCGGTACTCCGGGACTACGAGCAGTACTTC
.	TRBV11-3	13	TRBJ1-1	.	CASSFTAGTEAFF	TGTGCCAGCAGCTTCACAGCTGGCACTGAAGCTTTCTTT
few	TRBV6-1	13	TRBJ2-3	.	CASRDNLGDTQYF	TGTGCCAGCAGAGATAACTTGGGAGATACGCAGTATTTT
.	TRBV12-3/TRBV12-4	13	TRBJ2-5	.	CASSQQEQETQYF	TGTGCCAGCAGTCAACAAGAACAAGAGACCCAGTACTTC
.	TRBV20-1	17	TRBJ1-2	TRBD1	CSAPGGQGLWRDYGYTF	TGCAGTGCCCCAGGGGGGCAGGGGCTGTGGCGTGACTATGGCTACACCTTC
.	TRBV6-2/TRBV6-3	12	TRBJ2-1	.	CASSYPVNEQFF	TGTGCCAGCAGTTACCCCGTGAATGAGCAGTTCTTC
.	TRBV7-6	17	TRBJ2-6	.	CASSLGTLRSGANVLTF	TGTGCCAGCAGCTTAGGAACCCTCAGATCTGGGGCCAACGTCCTGACTTTC
many	TRBV7-6	14	TRBJ2-6	.	CADLRSSGANVLTF	TGTGCCGACCTTCGCTCCTCTGGGGCCAACGTCCTGACTTTC
.	TRBV5-5	17	TRBJ1-4	.	CASSLVLGVGLEEKLFF	TGTGCCAGCAGCTTGGTGCTGGGCGTGGGATTAGAGGAAAAACTGTTTTTT
.	TRBV7-2	15	TRBJ2-7	.	CASSSRDITPYEQYF	TGTGCCAGCAGCTCCCGGGACATAACCCCCTACGAGCAGTACTTC
.	TRBV4-3	14	TRBJ1-2	.	CASSQDWDGGSYTF	TGCGCCAGCAGCCAAGATTGGGACGGGGGGAGCTACACCTTC
.	TRBV2	15	TRBJ1-1	.	CASSEGRAGGTEAFF	TGTGCCAGCAGTGAAGGTCGGGCAGGCGGCACTGAAGCTTTCTTT
.	TRBV6-2/TRBV6-3	15	TRBJ2-1	.	CASRVREAWSGEQFF	TGTGCCAGCAGGGTCAGGGAAGCATGGTCGGGTGAGCAGTTCTTC
many	TRBV7-9	13	TRBJ1-1	TRBD1	CASSLVVTGEAFF	TGTGCCAGCAGCTTAGTCGTGACAGGGGAAGCTTTCTTT
few	TRBV7-6	13	TRBJ1-1	.	CASSLVGRIEAFF	TGTGCCAGCAGCTTAGTGGGACGTATTGAAGCTTTCTTT
.	TRBV28	17	TRBJ2-3	TRBD2	CASSLSSGGPTTDTQYF	TGTGCCAGCAGTTTGAGTAGCGGGGGCCCTACCACAGATACGCAGTATTTT
.	TRBV11-2	16	TRBJ2-7	.	CASSLVGGGESYEQYF	TGTGCCAGCAGCTTAGTGGGAGGTGGGGAGTCCTACGAGCAGTACTTC
.	TRBV4-1	17	TRBJ2-7	TRBD1	CASSQVGATGGYYEQYF	TGCGCCAGCAGCCAAGTGGGGGCGACAGGGGGCTACTACGAGCAGTACTTC
few	TRBV7-9	13	TRBJ1-2	.	CASSSGLYNGYTF	TGTGCCAGCAGCTCTGGACTTTACAATGGCTACACCTTC